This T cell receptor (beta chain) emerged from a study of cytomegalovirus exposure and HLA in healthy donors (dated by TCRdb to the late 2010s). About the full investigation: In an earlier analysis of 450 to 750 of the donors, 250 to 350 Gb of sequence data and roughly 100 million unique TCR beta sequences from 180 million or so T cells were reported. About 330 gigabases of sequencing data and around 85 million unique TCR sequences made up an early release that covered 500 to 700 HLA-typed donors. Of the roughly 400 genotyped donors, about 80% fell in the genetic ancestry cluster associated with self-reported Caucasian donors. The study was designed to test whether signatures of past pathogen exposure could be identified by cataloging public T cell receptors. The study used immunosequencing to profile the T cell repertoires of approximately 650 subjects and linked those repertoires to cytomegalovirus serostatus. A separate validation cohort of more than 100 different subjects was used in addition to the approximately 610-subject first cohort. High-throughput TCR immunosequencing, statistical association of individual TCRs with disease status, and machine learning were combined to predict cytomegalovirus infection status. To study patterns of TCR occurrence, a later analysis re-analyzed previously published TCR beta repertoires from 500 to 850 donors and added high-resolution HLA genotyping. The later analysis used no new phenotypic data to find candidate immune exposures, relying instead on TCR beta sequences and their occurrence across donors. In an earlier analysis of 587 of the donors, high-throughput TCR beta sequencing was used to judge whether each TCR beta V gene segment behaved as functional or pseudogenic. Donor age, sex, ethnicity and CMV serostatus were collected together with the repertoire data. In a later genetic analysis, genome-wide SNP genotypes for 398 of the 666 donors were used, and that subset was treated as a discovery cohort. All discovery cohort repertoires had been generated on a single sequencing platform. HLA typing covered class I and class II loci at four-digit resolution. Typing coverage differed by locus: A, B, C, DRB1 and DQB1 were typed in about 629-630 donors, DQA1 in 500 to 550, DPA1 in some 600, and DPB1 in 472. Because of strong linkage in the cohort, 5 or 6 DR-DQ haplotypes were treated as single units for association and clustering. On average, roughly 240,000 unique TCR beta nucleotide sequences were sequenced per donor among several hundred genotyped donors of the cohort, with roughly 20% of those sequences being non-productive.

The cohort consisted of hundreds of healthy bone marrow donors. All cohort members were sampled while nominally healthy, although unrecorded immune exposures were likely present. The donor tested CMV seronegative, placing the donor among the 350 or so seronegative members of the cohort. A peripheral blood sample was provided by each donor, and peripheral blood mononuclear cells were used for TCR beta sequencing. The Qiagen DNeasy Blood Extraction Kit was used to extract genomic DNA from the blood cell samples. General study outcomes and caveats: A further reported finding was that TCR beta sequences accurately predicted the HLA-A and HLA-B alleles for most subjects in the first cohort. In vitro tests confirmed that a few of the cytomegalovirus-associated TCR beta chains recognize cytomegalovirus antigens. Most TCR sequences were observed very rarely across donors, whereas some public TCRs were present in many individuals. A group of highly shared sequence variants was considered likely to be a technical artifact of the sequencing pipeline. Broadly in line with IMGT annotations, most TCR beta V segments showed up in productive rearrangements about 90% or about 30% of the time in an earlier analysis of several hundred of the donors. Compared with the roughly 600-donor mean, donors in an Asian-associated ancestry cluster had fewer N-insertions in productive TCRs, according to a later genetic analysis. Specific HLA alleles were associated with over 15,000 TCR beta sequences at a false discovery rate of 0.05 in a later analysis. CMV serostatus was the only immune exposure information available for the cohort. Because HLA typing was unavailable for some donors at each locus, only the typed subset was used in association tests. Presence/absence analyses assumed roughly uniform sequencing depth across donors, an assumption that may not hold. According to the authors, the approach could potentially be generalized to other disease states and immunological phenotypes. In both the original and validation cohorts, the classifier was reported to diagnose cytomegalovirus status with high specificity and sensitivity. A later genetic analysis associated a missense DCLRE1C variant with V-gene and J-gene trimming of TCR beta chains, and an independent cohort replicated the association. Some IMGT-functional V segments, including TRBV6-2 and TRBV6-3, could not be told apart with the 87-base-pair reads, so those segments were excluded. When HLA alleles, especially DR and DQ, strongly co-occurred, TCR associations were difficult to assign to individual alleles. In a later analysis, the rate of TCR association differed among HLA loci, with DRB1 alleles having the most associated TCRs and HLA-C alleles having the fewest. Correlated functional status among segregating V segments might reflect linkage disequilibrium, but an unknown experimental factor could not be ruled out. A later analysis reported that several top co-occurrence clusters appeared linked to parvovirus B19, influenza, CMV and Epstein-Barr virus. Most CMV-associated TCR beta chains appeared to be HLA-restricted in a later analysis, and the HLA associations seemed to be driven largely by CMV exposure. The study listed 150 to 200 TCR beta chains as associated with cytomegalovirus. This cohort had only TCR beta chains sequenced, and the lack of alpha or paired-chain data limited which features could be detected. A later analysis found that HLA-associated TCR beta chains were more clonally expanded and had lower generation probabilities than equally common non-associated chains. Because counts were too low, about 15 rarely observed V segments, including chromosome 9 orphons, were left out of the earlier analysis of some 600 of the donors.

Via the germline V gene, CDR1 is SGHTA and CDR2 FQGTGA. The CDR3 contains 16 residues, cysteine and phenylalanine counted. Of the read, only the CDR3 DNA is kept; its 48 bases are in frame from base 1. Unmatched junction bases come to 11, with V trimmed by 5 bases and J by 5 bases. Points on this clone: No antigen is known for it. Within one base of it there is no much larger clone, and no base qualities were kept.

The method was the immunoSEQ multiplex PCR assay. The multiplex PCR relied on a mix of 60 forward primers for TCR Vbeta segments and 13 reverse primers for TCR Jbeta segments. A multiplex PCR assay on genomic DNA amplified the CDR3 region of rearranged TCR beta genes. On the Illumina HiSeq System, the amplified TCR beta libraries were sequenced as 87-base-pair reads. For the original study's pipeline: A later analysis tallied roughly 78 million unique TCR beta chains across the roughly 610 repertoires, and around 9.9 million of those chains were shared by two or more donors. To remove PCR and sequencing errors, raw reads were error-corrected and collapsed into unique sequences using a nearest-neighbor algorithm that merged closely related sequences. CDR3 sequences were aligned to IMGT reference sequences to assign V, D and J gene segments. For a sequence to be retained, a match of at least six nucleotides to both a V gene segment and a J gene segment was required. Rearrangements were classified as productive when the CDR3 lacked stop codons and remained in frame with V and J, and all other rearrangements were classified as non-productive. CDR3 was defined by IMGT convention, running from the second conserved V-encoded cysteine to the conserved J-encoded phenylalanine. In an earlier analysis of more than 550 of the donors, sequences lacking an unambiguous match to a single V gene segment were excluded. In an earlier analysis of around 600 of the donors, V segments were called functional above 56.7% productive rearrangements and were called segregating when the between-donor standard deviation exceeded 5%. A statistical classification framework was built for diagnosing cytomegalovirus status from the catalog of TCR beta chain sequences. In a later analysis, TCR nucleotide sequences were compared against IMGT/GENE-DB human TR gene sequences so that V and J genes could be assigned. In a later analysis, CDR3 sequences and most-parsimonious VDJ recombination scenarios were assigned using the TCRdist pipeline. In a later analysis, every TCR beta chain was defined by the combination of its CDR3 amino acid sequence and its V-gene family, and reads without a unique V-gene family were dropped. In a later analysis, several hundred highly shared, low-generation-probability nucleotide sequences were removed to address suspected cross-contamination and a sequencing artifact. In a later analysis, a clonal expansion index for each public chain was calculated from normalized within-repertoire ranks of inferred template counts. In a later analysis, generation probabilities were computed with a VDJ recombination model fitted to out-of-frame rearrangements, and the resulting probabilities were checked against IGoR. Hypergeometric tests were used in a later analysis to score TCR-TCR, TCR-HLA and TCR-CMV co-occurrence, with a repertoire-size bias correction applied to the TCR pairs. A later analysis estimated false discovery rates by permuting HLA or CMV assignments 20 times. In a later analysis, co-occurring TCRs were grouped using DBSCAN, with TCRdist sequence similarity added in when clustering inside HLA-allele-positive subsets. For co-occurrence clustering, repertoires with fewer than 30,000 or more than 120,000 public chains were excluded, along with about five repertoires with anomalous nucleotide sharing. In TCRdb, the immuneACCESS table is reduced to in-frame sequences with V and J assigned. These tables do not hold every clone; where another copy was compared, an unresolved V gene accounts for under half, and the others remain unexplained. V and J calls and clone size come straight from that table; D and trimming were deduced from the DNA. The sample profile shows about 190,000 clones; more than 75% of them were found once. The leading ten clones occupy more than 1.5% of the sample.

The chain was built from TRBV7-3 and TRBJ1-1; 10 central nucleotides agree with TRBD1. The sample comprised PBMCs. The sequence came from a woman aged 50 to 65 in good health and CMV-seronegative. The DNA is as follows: TGTGCCAGCAGCCGAAACCCGACAGGGGGCAGGACTGAAGCTTTCTTT. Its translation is CASSRNPTGGRTEAFF.